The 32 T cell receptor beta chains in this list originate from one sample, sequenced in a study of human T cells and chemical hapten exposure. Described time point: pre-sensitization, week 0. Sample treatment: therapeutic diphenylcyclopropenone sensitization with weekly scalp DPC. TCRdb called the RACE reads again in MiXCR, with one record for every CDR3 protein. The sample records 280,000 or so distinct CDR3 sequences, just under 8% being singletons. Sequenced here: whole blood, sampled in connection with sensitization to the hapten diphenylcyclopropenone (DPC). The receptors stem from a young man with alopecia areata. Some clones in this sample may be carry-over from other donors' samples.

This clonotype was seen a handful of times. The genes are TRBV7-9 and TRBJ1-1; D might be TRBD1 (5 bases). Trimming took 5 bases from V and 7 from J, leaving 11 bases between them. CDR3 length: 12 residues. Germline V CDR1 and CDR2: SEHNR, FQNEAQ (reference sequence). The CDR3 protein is CASSPPTVEAFF. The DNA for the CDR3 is TGTGCCAGCAGCCCGCCGACAGTTGAAGCTTTCTTT. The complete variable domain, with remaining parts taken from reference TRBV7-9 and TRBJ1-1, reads DTGVSQNPRHKITKRGQNVTFRCDPISEHNRLYWYRQTLGQGPEFLTYFQNEAQLEKSRLLSDRFSAERPKGSFSTLEIQRTEQGDSAMYLCASSPPTVEAFFGQGTRLTVV.

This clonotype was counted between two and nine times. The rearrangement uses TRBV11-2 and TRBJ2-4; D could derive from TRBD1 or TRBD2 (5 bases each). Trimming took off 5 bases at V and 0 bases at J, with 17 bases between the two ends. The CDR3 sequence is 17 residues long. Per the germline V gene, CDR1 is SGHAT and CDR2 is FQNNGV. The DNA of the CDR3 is TGTGCCAGCAGCCCCCCCCCCGGGGCCGGAGCCAAAAACATTCAGTACTTC. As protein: CASSPPPGAGAKNIQYF.

The CDR3 reads CASRPGTGDDQPQHF. DNA for the CDR3: TGTGCCAGCCGCCCCGGGACAGGGGATGATCAGCCCCAGCATTTT. The genes are TRBV27 and TRBJ1-5, with 10 bases identical to TRBD1. From germline, CDR1 is MNHEY and CDR2 SMNVEV (reference sequence). Germline trimming cut 8 bases from V and 5 bases from J; bases unmatched to any gene: 9. CDR3 length: 15 amino acids.

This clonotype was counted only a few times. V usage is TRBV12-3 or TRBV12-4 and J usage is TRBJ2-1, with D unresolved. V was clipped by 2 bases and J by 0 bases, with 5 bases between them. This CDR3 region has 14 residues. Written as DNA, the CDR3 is TGTGCCAGCAGTTTAACCCCCTCCTACAATGAGCAGTTCTTC. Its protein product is CASSLTPSYNEQFF.

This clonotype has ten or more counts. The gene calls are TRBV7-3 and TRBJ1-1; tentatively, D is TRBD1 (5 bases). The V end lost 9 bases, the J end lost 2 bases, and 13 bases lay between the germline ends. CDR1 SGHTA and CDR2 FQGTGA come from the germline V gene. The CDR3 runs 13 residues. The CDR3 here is CASGAGRNTEAFF. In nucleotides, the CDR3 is TGTGCCAGTGGGGCAGGGCGAAACACTGAAGCTTTCTTT.

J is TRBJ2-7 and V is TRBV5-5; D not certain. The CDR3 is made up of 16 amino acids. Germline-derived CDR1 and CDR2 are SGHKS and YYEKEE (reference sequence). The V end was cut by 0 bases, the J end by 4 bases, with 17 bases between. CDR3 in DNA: TGTGCCAGCAGCTTGGGCTCCTCGGTCGGAATTTACGAGCAGTACGTC. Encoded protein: CASSLGSSVGIYEQYV.

This CDR3 is CATMGGETGELFF. The CDR3 DNA follows: TGTGCCACTATGGGCGGAGAGACCGGGGAGCTGTTTTTT. The chain is built from TRBV6-6 and TRBJ2-2; D unclear. The V gene lost 10 bases and the J gene lost 5 bases, with 14 bases spanning the gap. Germline-derived CDR1 and CDR2 are MNHNY and SVGAGI (reference sequence). This CDR3 has 13 residues.

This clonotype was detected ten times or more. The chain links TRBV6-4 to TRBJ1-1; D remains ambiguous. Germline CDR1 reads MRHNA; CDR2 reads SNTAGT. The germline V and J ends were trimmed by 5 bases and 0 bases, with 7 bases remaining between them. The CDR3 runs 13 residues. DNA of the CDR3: TGTGCCAGCAGTACTGGAATGAACACTGAAGCTTTCTTT. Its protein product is CASSTGMNTEAFF.

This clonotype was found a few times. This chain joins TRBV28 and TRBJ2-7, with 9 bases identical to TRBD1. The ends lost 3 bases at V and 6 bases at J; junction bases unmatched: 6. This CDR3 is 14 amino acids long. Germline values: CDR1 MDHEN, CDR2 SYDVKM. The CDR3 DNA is TGTGCCAGCAGTTTTGGGACAGGGCTAATCGAGCAGTACTTC. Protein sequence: CASSFGTGLIEQYF. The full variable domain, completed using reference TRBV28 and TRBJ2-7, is DVKVTQSSRYLVKRTGEKVFLECVQDMDHENMFWYRQDPGLGLRLIYFSYDVKMKEKGDIPEGYSVSREKKERFSLILESASTNQTSMYLCASSFGTGLIEQYFGPGTRLTVT.

The DNA of the CDR3 is TGTGCCATCAGTGAGGAGGGCATGAACACTGAAGCTTTCTTT. The encoded protein is CAISEEGMNTEAFF. The genes are TRBV10-3 and TRBJ1-1; D is undetermined. The CDR3 runs 14 residues. Per germline, CDR1 ENHRY and CDR2 SYGVKD. V gave up 2 bases and J gave up 0 bases, with 7 bases separating them.

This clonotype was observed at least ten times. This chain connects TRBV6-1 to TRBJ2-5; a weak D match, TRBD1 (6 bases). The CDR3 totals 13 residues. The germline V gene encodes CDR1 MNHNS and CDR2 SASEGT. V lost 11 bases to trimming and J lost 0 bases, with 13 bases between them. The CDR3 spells CASQWDNQETQYF. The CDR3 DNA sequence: TGTGCCTCCCAGTGGGACAACCAAGAGACCCAGTACTTC.

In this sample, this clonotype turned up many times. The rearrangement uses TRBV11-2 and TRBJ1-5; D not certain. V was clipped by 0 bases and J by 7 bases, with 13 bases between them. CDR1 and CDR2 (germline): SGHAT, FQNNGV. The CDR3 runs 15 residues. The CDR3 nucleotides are TGTGCCAGCAGCTTAGAAGGCCTCTCGAACCAGCCCCAGCATTTT. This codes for CASSLEGLSNQPQHF.

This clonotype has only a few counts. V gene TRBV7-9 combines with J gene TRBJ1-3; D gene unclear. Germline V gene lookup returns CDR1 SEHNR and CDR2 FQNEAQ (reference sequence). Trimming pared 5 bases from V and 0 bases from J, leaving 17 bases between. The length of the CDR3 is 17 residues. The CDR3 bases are TGTGCCAGCAGCACGGGAGTAGAGTGGGGCTCTGGAAACACCATATATTTT. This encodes CASSTGVEWGSGNTIYF.

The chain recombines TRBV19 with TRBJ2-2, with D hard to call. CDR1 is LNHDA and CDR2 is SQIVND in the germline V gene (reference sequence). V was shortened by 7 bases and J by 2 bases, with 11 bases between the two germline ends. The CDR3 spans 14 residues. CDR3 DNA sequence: TGTGCCAGTACCCCGTTCGGAAACACCGGGGAGCTGTTTTTT. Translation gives CASTPFGNTGELFF.

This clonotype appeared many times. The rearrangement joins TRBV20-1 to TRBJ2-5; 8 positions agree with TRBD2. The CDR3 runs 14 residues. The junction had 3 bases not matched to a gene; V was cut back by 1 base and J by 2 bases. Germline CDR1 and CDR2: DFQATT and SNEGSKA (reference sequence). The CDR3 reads CSARVLAEQETQYF. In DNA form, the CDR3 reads TGCAGTGCTAGAGTACTAGCGGAACAAGAGACCCAGTACTTC.

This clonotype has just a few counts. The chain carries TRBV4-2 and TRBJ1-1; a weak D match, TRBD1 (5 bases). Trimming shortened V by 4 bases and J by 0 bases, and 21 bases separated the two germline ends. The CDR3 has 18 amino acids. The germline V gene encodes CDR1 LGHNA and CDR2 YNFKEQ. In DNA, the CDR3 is TGTGCCAGCAGCCTCCAGATTACCACCGGGACTGTGAACACTGAAGCTTTCTTT. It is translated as CASSLQITTGTVNTEAFF.

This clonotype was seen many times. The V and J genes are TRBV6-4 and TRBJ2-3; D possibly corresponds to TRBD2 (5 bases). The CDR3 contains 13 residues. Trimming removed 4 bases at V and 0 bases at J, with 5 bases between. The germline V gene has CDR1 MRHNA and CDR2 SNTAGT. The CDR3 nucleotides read TGTGCCAGCAGTGGCGGGAGCACAGATACGCAGTATTTT. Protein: CASSGGSTDTQYF.

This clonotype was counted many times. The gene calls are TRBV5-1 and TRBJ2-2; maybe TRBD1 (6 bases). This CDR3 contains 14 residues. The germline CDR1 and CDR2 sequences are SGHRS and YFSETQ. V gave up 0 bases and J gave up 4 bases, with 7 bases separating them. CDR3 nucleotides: TGCGCCAGCAGCTTGGAGGGGGTCACCGGGGAGCTGTTTTTT. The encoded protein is CASSLEGVTGELFF. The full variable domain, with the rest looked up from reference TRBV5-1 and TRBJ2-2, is KAGVTQTPRYLIKTRGQQVTLSCSPISGHRSVSWYQQTPGQGLQFLFEYFSETQRNKGNFPGRFSGRQFSNSRSEMNVSTLELGDSALYLCASSLEGVTGELFFGEGSRLTVL.

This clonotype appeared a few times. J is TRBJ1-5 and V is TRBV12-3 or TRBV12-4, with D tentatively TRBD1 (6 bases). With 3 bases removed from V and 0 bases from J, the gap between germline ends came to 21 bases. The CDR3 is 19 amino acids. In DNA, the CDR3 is TGTGCCAGCAGTTTTGGTTCGGGGGCGCTTCGTTATAGCAATCAGCCCCAGCATTTT. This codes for CASSFGSGALRYSNQPQHF.

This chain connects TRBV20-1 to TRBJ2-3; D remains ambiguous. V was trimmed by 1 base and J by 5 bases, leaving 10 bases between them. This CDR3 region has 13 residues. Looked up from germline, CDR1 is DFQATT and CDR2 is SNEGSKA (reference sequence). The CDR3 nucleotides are TGCAGTGCTAGAGCAGGATCCGAAGATACGCAGTATTTT. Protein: CSARAGSEDTQYF.

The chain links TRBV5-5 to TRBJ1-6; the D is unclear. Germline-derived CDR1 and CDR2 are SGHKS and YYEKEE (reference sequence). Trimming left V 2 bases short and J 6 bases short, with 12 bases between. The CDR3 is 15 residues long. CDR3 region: CASSFHRVFNSPLHF. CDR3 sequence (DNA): TGTGCCAGCAGCTTCCACCGGGTTTTTAATTCACCCCTCCACTTT.

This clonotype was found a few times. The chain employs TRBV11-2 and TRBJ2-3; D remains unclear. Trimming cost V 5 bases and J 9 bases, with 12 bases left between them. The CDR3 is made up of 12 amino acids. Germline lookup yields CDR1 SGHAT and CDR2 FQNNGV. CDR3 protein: CASSANFATQYF. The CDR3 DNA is TGTGCCAGCAGCGCCAACTTCGCCACGCAGTATTTT.

The CDR3 reads CASSLERADTQYF. CDR3 nucleotides: TGTGCCAGCAGCTTAGAGCGGGCCGATACGCAGTATTTT. The V gene is TRBV7-7, the J gene TRBJ2-3, with D possibly being TRBD2 (6 bases). V dropped 1 base and J dropped 6 bases, with 8 bases sitting between them. This CDR3 region has 13 residues. CDR1 is SSHAT and CDR2 is FNYEAQ in the germline V gene (reference sequence).

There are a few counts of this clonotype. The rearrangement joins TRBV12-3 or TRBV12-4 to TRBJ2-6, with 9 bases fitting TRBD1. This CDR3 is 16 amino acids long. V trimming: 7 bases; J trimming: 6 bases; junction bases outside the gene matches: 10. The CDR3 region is CASNDRGGRVANVLTF. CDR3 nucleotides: TGTGCCAGCAACGACAGGGGGGGACGAGTGGCCAACGTCCTGACTTTC.

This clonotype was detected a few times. The CDR3, as DNA: TGCGCCAGCACCCTAGGGGTCGAGCAGTACTTC. Its translation is CASTLGVEQYF. V is TRBV5-1 and J is TRBJ2-7; tentative D call: TRBD1 (5 bases). V lost 6 bases to trimming and J lost 6 bases, with 10 bases between them. Germline V gene sequence: CDR1 SGHRS, CDR2 YFSETQ. This CDR3 region has 11 residues.

The CDR3: CASSPQPLGLINTEAFF. The DNA of the CDR3 is TGTGCCAGCTCACCACAACCGCTCGGCCTAATCAACACTGAAGCTTTCTTT. The chain carries TRBV18 and TRBJ1-1, with D uncertain. The germline gives CDR1 KGHSH, CDR2 LQKENI. With 1 base removed from V and 2 bases from J, the gap between germline ends came to 17 bases. There are 17 residues in the CDR3.

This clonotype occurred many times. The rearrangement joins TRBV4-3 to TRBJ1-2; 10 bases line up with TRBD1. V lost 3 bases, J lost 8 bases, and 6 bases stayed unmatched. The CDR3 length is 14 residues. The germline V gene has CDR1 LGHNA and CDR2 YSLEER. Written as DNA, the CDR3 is TGCGCCAGCAGCCAGGGACAGGGGCTTGGAGGCTACACCTTC. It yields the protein CASSQGQGLGGYTF.

CDR3: CAMRRGGSEQFF. Here the CDR3 DNA reads TGTGCCATGCGAAGGGGGGGCAGTGAGCAGTTCTTC. The rearrangement uses TRBV7-2 and TRBJ2-1; D perhaps matches TRBD2 (7 bases). The V end lost 10 bases, the J end lost 9 bases, and 16 bases lay between the germline ends. The CDR3 contains 12 residues. Germline V gene lookup returns CDR1 SGHTA and CDR2 FQGNSA.

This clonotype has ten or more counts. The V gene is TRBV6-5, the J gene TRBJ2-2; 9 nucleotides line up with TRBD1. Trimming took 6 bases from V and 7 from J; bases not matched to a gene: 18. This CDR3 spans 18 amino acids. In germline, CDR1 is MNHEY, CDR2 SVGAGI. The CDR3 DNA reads TGTGCCAGCAGCTTACTAGGGCGGCGGGACAGGGCGGACGGGGAGCTGTTTTTT. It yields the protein CASSLLGRRDRADGELFF.

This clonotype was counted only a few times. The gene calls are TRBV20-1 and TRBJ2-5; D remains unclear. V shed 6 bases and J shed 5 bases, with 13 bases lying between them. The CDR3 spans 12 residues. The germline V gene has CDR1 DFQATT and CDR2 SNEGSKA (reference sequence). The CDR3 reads CSAVGPGETQYF. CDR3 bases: TGCAGTGCGGTCGGGCCCGGGGAGACCCAGTACTTC.

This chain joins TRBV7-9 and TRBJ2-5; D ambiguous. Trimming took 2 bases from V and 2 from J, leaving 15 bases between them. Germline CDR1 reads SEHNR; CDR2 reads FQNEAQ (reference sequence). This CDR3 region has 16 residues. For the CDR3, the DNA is TGTGCCAGCAGCTTAACCACCGCGGATATTCAAGAGACCCAGTACTTC. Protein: CASSLTTADIQETQYF.

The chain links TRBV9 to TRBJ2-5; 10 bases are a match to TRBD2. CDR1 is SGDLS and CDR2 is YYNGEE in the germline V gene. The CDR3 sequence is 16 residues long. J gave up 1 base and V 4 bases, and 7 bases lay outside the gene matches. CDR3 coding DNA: TGTGCCAGCAGCCTTCTTGGACTAGCGGTCCAAGAGACCCAGTACTTC. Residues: CASSLLGLAVQETQYF. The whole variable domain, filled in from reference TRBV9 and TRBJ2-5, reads DSGVTQTPKHLITATGQRVTLRCSPRSGDLSVYWYQQSLDQGLQFLIQYYNGEERAKGNILERFSAQQFPDLHSELNLSSLELGDSALYFCASSLLGLAVQETQYFGPGTRLLVL.